The rows below give T cell receptor beta chains drawn from one sample of a study of cytomegalovirus exposure and HLA in healthy donors. The repertoire was sequenced with immunoSEQ multiplex PCR; TCRdb's copy has only in-frame clones and lacks some. The sample gives under 200,000 clones, roughly 82% of which show up once; around 3% is in the top ten. The sequenced sample consisted of PBMCs. These receptors came from a woman between 50 and 59 years old in good health and CMV-seropositive. Each CDR3 is given with its conserved first and last residue. D genes are given only for firm matches. The size field is filled for only some rows; it gives once, few, many or a size class.

-,TRBJ1-1,TRBV5-1,-,CASSRTSALSGTEAFF,TGCGCCAGCAGCCGGACTTCTGCACTATCTGGGACTGAAGCTTTCTTT
-,TRBJ1-2,TRBV6-6,-,CASSYAQTVWYGYTF,TGTGCCAGCAGTTATGCACAGACAGTCTGGTATGGCTACACCTTC
-,TRBJ1-4,TRBV6-6,-,CASSLRGEKLFF,TGTGCCAGCAGTCTCCGGGGGGAAAAACTGTTTTTT
-,TRBJ2-1,TRBV27,TRBD2,CASSLMASGGTNEQFF,TGTGCCAGCAGTTTAATGGCTAGCGGGGGGACCAATGAGCAGTTCTTC
-,TRBJ2-5,TRBV29-1,TRBD2,CRQERGETQYF,TGCAGACAAGAGCGGGGGGAGACCCAGTACTTC
-,TRBJ2-5,TRBV5-5,-,CASSIRDIQETQYF,TGTGCCAGCAGCATCCGGGACATCCAAGAGACCCAGTACTTC
-,TRBJ1-1,TRBV29-1,-,CSGGRGNTEAFF,TGCAGCGGCGGCAGGGGAAACACTGAAGCTTTCTTT
-,TRBJ1-1,TRBV6-6,-,CASSYSRGTFF,TGTGCCAGCAGTTACTCCCGAGGAACTTTCTTT
-,TRBJ1-2,TRBV30,-,CAWRARGRNYGYTF,TGTGCCTGGAGGGCCCGCGGGCGGAATTATGGCTACACCTTC
-,TRBJ2-3,TRBV13,-,CASSPSSGLLTDTQYF,TGTGCCAGCAGCCCATCCTCGGGACTCCTCACAGATACGCAGTATTTT
few,TRBJ2-1,TRBV9,-,CASSVSGGPGNEQFF,TGTGCCAGCAGCGTATCCGGGGGTCCCGGCAATGAGCAGTTCTTC
many,TRBJ2-2,TRBV10-3,TRBD1,CAISALTGVAGELFF,TGTGCCATCAGCGCTTTAACAGGGGTGGCCGGGGAGCTGTTTTTT
-,TRBJ1-2,TRBV29-1,-,CSVDDGYTF,TGCAGCGTTGACGATGGCTACACCTTC
-,TRBJ1-1,TRBV19,-,CSSSFPGRTEAFF,TGTTCCAGTAGTTTTCCAGGGCGTACTGAAGCTTTCTTT